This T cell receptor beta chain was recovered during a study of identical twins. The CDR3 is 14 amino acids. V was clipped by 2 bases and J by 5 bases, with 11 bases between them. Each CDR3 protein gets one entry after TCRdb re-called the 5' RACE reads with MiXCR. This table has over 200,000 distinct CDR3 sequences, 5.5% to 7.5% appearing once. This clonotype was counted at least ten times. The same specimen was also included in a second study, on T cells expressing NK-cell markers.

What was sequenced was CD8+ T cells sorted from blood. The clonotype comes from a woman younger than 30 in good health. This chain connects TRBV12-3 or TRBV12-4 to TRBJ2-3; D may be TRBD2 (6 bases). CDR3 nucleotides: TGTGCCAGCAGTTTATCGGGGGTGGGAGATACGCAGTATTTT. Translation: CASSLSGVGDTQYF.